Below, one TCR beta chain is given with its context. The sample holds many counts of this clonotype. The antigen it recognizes is unknown. Base qualities are missing; no much larger clone stands one base away. The TCR beta CDR3 regions were amplified from the RNA transcripts. The first round of RT-PCR for the TCR CDR3 was performed with the HTBI primer set and the Qiagen OneStep RT-PCR kit. A second multiplex PCR round built the libraries, followed by size selection and purification. Paired-end sequencing of the libraries was performed with 100 bp reads on an Illumina HiSeq2000. Per the original workflow: SOAPnuke was used to process the raw data, with reads discarded if the reads contained adapters or uncalled bases, had a mean Phred below 15, or lacked an exact constant-primer or identifier match. High-quality paired reads were merged with COPE v1.2.5, and unique nucleotide sequences were defined as clonotypes. MiTCR v1.1 was used to align clonotypes to the IMGT TRBV, TRBD and TRBJ reference segments. The analysis was restricted to V-J combinations with a frequency above 0.0001, which together covered roughly 99% of the repertoires. A TCS score was defined as the ratio of F50 (clonal expansion) to E x V (chaos), with BLOSUM62-based TCRdist applied between CDR3 peptides within each V-J. Welch's t-statistics and random forest reduced 450 to 600 V-J features to 10 to 15, which were used in a naive Bayes classifier (R e1071). TCRdb passed the public sequencing reads through fastp at Q25 and MiXCR, retaining productive beta sequences. Every CDR3 protein is listed once, alongside the most common genes and DNA of its rows. The V and J calls, along with clone size, are taken from TCRdb and not from the paper's own processing. This sample holds over 300,000 distinct CDR3 sequences; about 15% were observed only once. The top ten constitute 9.5% to 11% of the sample.

Stable Graves' hyperthyroidism was defined as the absence of progression to ophthalmopathy over 18 months of follow-up. Hyperthyroidism patients were newly diagnosed, with disease duration under 2 months, and aged 18 to 65 years. The study excluded patients with uncontrolled infections, other autoimmune diseases, pregnancy or lactation. Clinical symptoms, serum thyroxine and TRAb, thyroid ultrasound, and orbital computed tomography formed the basis for the diagnoses. PBMCs were separated from roughly 10 ml of fresh peripheral blood using Ficoll-Paque density gradient centrifugation. Total RNA was extracted using Trizol reagent, and RNA quality was assessed on an Agilent 2100 Bioanalyzer. This sample is part of a study of T cells in Graves' hyperthyroidism and ophthalmopathy (dated by TCRdb to about 2019). Broadly, across the study: Peripheral blood samples were taken at the time of initial diagnosis, prior to any treatment. An independent validation cohort of 18 to 20 hyperthyroidism patients and more than 15 patients who later progressed to ophthalmopathy tested prospective prediction of ophthalmopathy. According to the paper, TCR Vbeta CDR3 sequencing was carried out on some 130 peripheral blood samples, which came from over 40 ophthalmopathy, around 75 hyperthyroidism and roughly 17 progressor patients. The 100 or so discovery patients were randomly split 7:3 into training and test sets. In more than 5 Graves' hyperthyroidism patients, the study also compared T-cell repertoires from thyroid tissue with T-cell repertoires from blood. TCR V-J signatures able to tell the groups apart were searched for in a discovery cohort of approximately 95 patients, of whom roughly 42 had Graves' ophthalmopathy and around 56 had stable Graves' hyperthyroidism. Following sampling, methimazole starting at 30 mg daily was given to hyperthyroidism patients, and high-dose intravenous methylprednisolone was given to ophthalmopathy patients.

V lost 5 bases and J lost 0 bases; the stretch between them is 10 bases long. From cysteine to phenylalanine, the CDR3 is 13 amino acids long. Only the CDR3 part of the read is kept: 39 bases, read in frame from the first base. The germline V gene yields SQVTM for CDR1 and ANQGSEA for CDR2. What the work shows at the level of the full study, not this receptor alone: A 13 V-J signature model separated ophthalmopathy from stable hyperthyroidism, with roughly 88% sensitivity and approximately 81% specificity in cross-validation and 80%/75% in testing. Most expanded thyroid clonotypes (frequency above 0.001) were also found in blood, which suggests that blood repertoires may mirror thyroid immune responses. No statistical method was used to set the sample size in advance, and investigators knew the group allocation. In validation, the model predicted progression to ophthalmopathy a median of roughly 6.2 months before onset, with approximately 68% sensitivity and 72.22% specificity.

The receptor's source is a woman aged 55-70 years with Graves' hyperthyroidism. The sequenced sample consisted of blood. The chain is encoded by TRBV29-1 joined to TRBJ1-1; the best D guess is TRBD1, with 5 bases matching. The CDR3 protein sequence reads: CSVLREMNTEAFF. The nucleotides read TGCAGCGTTCTCAGGGAAATGAACACTGAAGCTTTCTTT. The CDR3, completed at both ends by the reference TRBV29-1 and TRBJ1-1 genes, gives the full variable domain SAVISQKPSRDICQRGTSLTIQCQVDSQVTMMFWYRQQPGQSLTLIATANQGSEATYESGFVIDKFPISRPNLTFSTLTVSNMSPEDSSIYLCSVLREMNTEAFFGQGTRLTVV.